The 7 T cell receptor beta chains given below trace back to one sample, sequenced in a study of blood T cell repertoires in COVID-19. TCRdb keeps only in-frame clones here, not all; method: immunoSEQ multiplex PCR. The sample holds roughly 250,000 clones, around 82% seen once. Sequencing input: peripheral blood. The source of these receptors is a man in his forties or fifties with active or convalescent COVID-19.

This clone was recorded only once. The genes are TRBV5-1 and TRBJ2-5; TRBD2 agrees at 9 bases. Per the germline V gene, CDR1 is SGHRS and CDR2 is YFSETQ. V lost 4 bases, J lost 4 bases, and 8 bases stayed unmatched. The CDR3 spans 15 residues. CDR3 nucleotide sequence: TGCGCCAGCAGCAGACAAGGACTAGCGTCAGAGACCCAGTACTTC. Its translation is CASSRQGLASETQYF.

The chain joins TRBV4-1 to TRBJ2-3; 12 nucleotides align to TRBD2. The CDR3 loop spans 17 amino acids. Losses at the gene ends were 3 bases for V and 1 base for J; bases not matched to a gene: 5. Germline CDR1 and CDR2: MGHRA and YSYEKL. The CDR3 nucleotides read TGCGCCAGCAGCCAGGCGACTAGCGGGAGAGGCACAGATACGCAGTATTTT. Amino acid sequence: CASSQATSGRGTDTQYF.

J is TRBJ2-7 and V is TRBV7-2; 11 nucleotides align to TRBD2. The CDR3 is 15 amino acids. V lost 3 bases, J lost 3 bases, and 4 bases stayed unmatched. In germline, CDR1 is SGHTA, CDR2 FQGNSA. As DNA, the CDR3 is TGTGCCAGCAGCTTCAGACTAGCGGGGTACTACGAGCAGTACTTC. As protein: CASSFRLAGYYEQYF.

The chain is built from TRBV27 and TRBJ2-2; tentative D call: TRBD2 (5 bases). Germline CDR1 is MNHEY and CDR2 is SMNVEV (reference sequence). V was pared by 3 bases and J by 4 bases, with 18 bases between. This CDR3 contains 17 residues. CDR3 nucleotide sequence: TGTGCCAGCAGTTTGTCCGGGGAAGCTTCGCCCACCGGGGAGCTGTTTTTT. Encoded protein: CASSLSGEASPTGELFF.

The CDR3 here is CAGRDGNSNQPQHF. Here the CDR3 DNA reads TGTGCCGGGAGAGATGGTAATAGCAATCAGCCCCAGCATTTT. The rearrangement joins TRBV6-5 to TRBJ1-5; D gene uncertain. CDR1 is MNHEY and CDR2 is SVGAGI in the germline V gene. Trimming shortened V by 11 bases and J by 0 bases, and 14 bases separated the two germline ends. The CDR3 consists of 14 residues.

The chain employs TRBV24-1 and TRBJ1-1; the D is unclear. Trimming took 4 bases from V and 1 from J, leaving 12 bases between them. Per the germline V gene, CDR1 is KGHDR and CDR2 is SFDVKD. The CDR3 runs 15 residues. This CDR3 reads CATSETGLGNTEAFF. CDR3 DNA: TGTGCCACCAGTGAAACGGGATTGGGGAACACTGAAGCTTTCTTT.

The rearrangement uses TRBV10-3 and TRBJ2-2; maybe TRBD1 (6 bases). Trimming removed 6 bases from V and 4 bases from J, with 12 bases in between. CDR1 ENHRY and CDR2 SYGVKD come from the germline V gene. The CDR3 spans 14 residues. The DNA for the CDR3 is TGTGCCATCAGGGCTCAGGGGAGCACCGGGGAGCTGTTTTTT. Translating gives CAIRAQGSTGELFF.